This T cell receptor beta chain is drawn from a study of cytomegalovirus exposure and HLA in healthy donors. Researchers ran the PCR with 60 Vbeta and 13 Jbeta primers. The protocol was immunoSEQ multiplex PCR, while the TCRdb copy is restricted to in-frame clones and leaves out a portion. In the table there are around 200,000 clones, roughly 84% of which are singletons. The CDR3 extends over 17 amino acids. V was shortened by 3 bases and J by 4 bases, with 19 bases between the two germline ends. Sequencing was performed on PBMCs. This receptor was taken from a man aged 50 or older in good health and CMV-seronegative. The rearrangement uses TRBV23-1 and TRBJ2-1; D possibly corresponds to TRBD2 (8 bases). TRBV23-1 carries the ORF label, with uncertain function. The CDR3 DNA is TGCGCCAGCAGTCACCCGTTAGCGGGACAGAGATACAATGAGCAGTTCTTC. This translates into CASSHPLAGQRYNEQFF.